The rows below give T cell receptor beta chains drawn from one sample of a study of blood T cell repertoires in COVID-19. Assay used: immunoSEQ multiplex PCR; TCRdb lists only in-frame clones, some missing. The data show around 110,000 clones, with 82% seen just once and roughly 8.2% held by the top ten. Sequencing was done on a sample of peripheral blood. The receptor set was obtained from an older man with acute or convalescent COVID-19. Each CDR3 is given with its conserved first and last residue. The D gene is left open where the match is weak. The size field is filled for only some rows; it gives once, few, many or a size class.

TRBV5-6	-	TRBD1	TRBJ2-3	TGTGCCAGCAGCCGAGGACAGGGAGGCACAGATACGCAGTATTTT	CASSRGQGGTDTQYF
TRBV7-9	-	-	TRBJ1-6	TGTGCCAGCAGCTTAAATTGGGCCAAGGGGGCCCTCCACTTT	CASSLNWAKGALHF
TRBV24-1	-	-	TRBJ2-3	TGTGCCACCAGTGATTTCGGGGGGCGCGGGAAGCCCCTTACGCAGTATTTT	CATSDFGGRGKPLTQYF
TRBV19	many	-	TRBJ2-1	TGTGCCAGTAGTATAGGACTGAACAATGAGCAGTTCTTC	CASSIGLNNEQFF
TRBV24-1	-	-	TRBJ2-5	TGTGCCACCAGTGATTTCCCTGGACAGGGAGGGACGAGGGAGACCCAGTACTTC	CATSDFPGQGGTRETQYF
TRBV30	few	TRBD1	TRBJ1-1	TGTGCCTGGCGGTTCAGGGGGCAGATGAACACTGAAGCTTTCTTT	CAWRFRGQMNTEAFF
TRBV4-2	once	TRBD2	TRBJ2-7	TGTGCCAGCAGCCCCCCATCGACAGCGGGAGGGTCTAGGGAGCAGTACTTC	CASSPPSTAGGSREQYF
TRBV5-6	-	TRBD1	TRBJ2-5	TGTGCCAGCAGCTTGGGTGAGGGGGCCCAAGAGACCCAGTACTTC	CASSLGEGAQETQYF
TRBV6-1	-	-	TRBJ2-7	TGTGCCAGCAGTGAAGCATTGGGTAGCGCTTACGAGCAGTACTTC	CASSEALGSAYEQYF
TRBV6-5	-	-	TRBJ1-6	TGTGCCAGCATGTGGACGGGGGATTCACCCCTCCACTTT	CASMWTGDSPLHF
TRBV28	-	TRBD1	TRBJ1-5	TGTGCCAGCAGTTCCCTAGGGGGCTCGCAGCCCCAGCATTTT	CASSSLGGSQPQHF
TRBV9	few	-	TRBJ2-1	TGTGCCAGCAGCGTGGGCTTCAGCCACAATGAGCAGTTCTTC	CASSVGFSHNEQFF
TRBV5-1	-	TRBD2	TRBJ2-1	TGCGCCAGCAGCCAACTAGCGGGGGTGATGCATGAGCAGTTCTTC	CASSQLAGVMHEQFF
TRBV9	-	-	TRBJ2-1	TGTGCCAGCAGCCGTCAGACGACGCTAGGTGAGCAGTTCTTC	CASSRQTTLGEQFF
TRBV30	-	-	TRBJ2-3	TGTGCCTGGAGTGCCTCGGGTGGATATACGCAGTATTTT	CAWSASGGYTQYF
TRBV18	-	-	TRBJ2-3	TGTGCCAGCTCACCACCCTCGGGGAAAGGAGATACGCAGTATTTT	CASSPPSGKGDTQYF
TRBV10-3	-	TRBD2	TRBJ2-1	TGTGCCACTCAATGGACTAGCGGAATATACAATGAGCAGTTCTTC	CATQWTSGIYNEQFF
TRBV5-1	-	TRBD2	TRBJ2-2	TGCGCCAGCAGCTTCTTAGCGGGAGACACCGGGGAGCTGTTTTTT	CASSFLAGDTGELFF
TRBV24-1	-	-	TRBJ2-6	TGTGCCACCAGTGACCCCTCTTCACTAAATGGGGCCAACGTCCTGACTTTC	CATSDPSSLNGANVLTF